This TCR beta chain was sequenced during a study of blood T cell repertoires in COVID-19. As for the study in general: Material from acute and convalescent COVID-19 was sourced from the United States, Italy and Spain. The analysed material was cDNA or gDNA that came from T cells, B-cell-depleted T cells, or PBMCs.

With V trimmed by 1 base and J by 6 bases, 4 bases remained unmatched. This CDR3 region has 15 residues. CDR1 and CDR2 from the germline V gene are SEHNR and FQNEAQ (reference sequence). Source study methods: By means of reference gene primer amplification, nucleated cell counts were estimated. Profiling relied on immunoSEQ multiplex PCR, and the TCRdb table lists in-frame clones only, not all of them. V and J calls and clone size come straight from that table; D and trimming were deduced from the DNA. The sample shows 290,000 or so clones, approximately 86% of them seen only once. The chain couples TRBV7-9 to TRBJ2-1; TRBD2 aligns across 9 bases. Sequencing input: peripheral blood. This sequence was found in a young man with active or convalescent COVID-19. In DNA, the CDR3 is TGTGCCAGCAGCTTAGGGCTAGCGGGGTCCAATGAGCAGTTCTTC. The encoded protein is CASSLGLAGSNEQFF.